Below are 6 T cell receptor beta chains sequenced from a single sample in a study of graft-versus-host responses after intestinal transplantation. The antigens these receptors bind are not known. This table comes from immunoSEQ multiplex PCR, and its TCRdb copy is limited to in-frame clones, with some not included. The top ten hold around 0.19% of the sample, which has 110,000 to 150,000 clones, over 90% seen once. Sequencing used unstimulated CD4+ T cells sorted from spleen or lymph node cells, obtained before intestinal transplant. The source is a human donor who received an intestinal transplant.

The chain carries TRBV28 and TRBJ2-5, with D tentatively TRBD2 (5 bases). Germline V gene data show CDR1 as MDHEN and CDR2 as SYDVKM. This CDR3 region has 11 residues. V was clipped by 5 bases and J by 5 bases, with 6 bases between them. In nucleotides, the CDR3 is TGTGCCAGCAGTAGAGGGGAGACCCAGTACTTC. Translating it yields CASSRGETQYF.

This chain links TRBV15 with TRBJ2-3; D remains ambiguous. V was pared by 0 bases and J by 2 bases, with 6 bases between. The CDR3 covers 14 residues. Per germline, CDR1 LNHNV and CDR2 YYDKDF (reference sequence). CDR3 protein: CATSRDGLTDTQYF. DNA for the CDR3: TGTGCCACCAGCAGAGATGGCCTCACAGATACGCAGTATTTT.

The V call is TRBV10-3, the J call TRBJ2-1; TRBD2 aligns across 9 bases. Germline CDR1 and CDR2: ENHRY and SYGVKD. V lost 4 bases, J lost 7 bases, and 14 bases stayed unmatched. The CDR3 length is 17 residues. This CDR3 is CAISGGLAGGFRNEQFF. The CDR3 DNA follows: TGTGCCATCAGTGGAGGGTTGGCGGGAGGGTTTCGGAATGAGCAGTTCTTC.

This chain joins TRBV10-1 and TRBJ2-2, with no clear D. Germline lookup yields CDR1 WNHNN and CDR2 SYGVQD (reference sequence). Between the trimmed V and J ends, which lost 7 bases and 0 bases, there was a span of 21 bases. This CDR3 spans 18 amino acids. The CDR3 nucleotides are TGCGCCAGCATTAACGCGGAGTCCAAGTCGTCGAACACCGGGGAGCTGTTTTTT. The encoded protein is CASINAESKSSNTGELFF.

The rearrangement uses TRBV4-1 and TRBJ2-1, with 10 bases fitting TRBD2. This CDR3 has 16 amino acids. Germline-derived CDR1 and CDR2 are MGHRA and YSYEKL. With V trimmed by 5 bases and J by 7 bases, 11 bases remained unmatched. This chain's CDR3 is CASSYPSGRANNEQFF. DNA for the CDR3: TGCGCCAGCAGCTACCCCAGCGGGAGGGCCAATAATGAGCAGTTCTTC.

The V gene is TRBV7-3, the J gene TRBJ1-3, with 8 bases identical to TRBD1. The junction had 13 bases not matched to a gene; V was cut back by 5 bases and J by 4 bases. Germline V lookup: CDR1 SGHTA, CDR2 FQGTGA. The CDR3 runs to 17 residues. The CDR3 DNA reads as TGTGCCAGCAGCAAACTAGGACAGGGTCTGCGCGGAAACACCATATATTTT. Residues: CASSKLGQGLRGNTIYF.